These 9 T cell receptor beta chains were all obtained from the same sample, sequenced in a study of T cells in Graves' hyperthyroidism and ophthalmopathy. Amplified TCR beta CDR3 regions derived from RNA transcripts. The TCR CDR3 first-round RT-PCR relied on the HTBI primer set. MiXCR was run by TCRdb on the multiplex PCR reads, yielding one entry per CDR3 protein. Among roughly 200,000 distinct CDR3 sequences listed, around 19% were seen once. What was sequenced was blood. The origin of the receptors is a man in his forties or fifties with Graves' hyperthyroidism.

This clonotype has a count of ten or more. This chain uses TRBV5-1 with TRBJ1-5; D call uncertain. Looked up from germline, CDR1 is SGHRS and CDR2 is YFSETQ. The germline V and J ends were trimmed by 0 bases and 0 bases, with 7 bases remaining between them. CDR3 length equals 15 residues. CDR3 sequence: CASSLEGNSNQPQHF. The DNA for the CDR3 is TGCGCCAGCAGCTTGGAAGGGAATAGCAATCAGCCCCAGCATTTT.

This clonotype was seen many times. The V gene is TRBV3-1, the J gene TRBJ2-1; the D is unclear. There are 11 residues in the CDR3. V lost 3 bases to trimming and J lost 10 bases, with 7 bases between them. Germline loops: CDR1 LGHDT, CDR2 YNNKEL (reference sequence). CDR3 sequence: CASSHHQEQFF. For the CDR3, the DNA is TGTGCCAGCAGCCATCACCAAGAGCAGTTCTTC.

The chain uses TRBV28 and TRBJ1-2; 8 bases map to TRBD1. The CDR3 totals 14 residues. The germline gives CDR1 MDHEN, CDR2 SYDVKM. J was trimmed by 6 bases and V by 3 bases; bases with no gene match: 6. The CDR3 sequence: CASSFWDRNNGYTF. The DNA for the CDR3 is TGTGCCAGCAGTTTTTGGGACAGGAATAATGGCTACACCTTC.

This clonotype has ten or more counts. The CDR3 spells CASSLQGLAGRETQYF. The CDR3 DNA sequence: TGTGCCAGCAGTTTGCAGGGGCTAGCGGGGCGAGAGACCCAGTACTTC. The rearrangement uses TRBV6-2 or TRBV6-3 and TRBJ2-5, with TRBD2 identical over 9 bases. Germline assignment: CDR1 MNHEY and CDR2 SVGEGT. This CDR3 is built from 16 residues. V was pared by 4 bases and J by 4 bases, with 10 bases of the junction left unmatched.

The table lists this clonotype with many counts. CDR3 region: CATRRGASTNYGYTF. The DNA for the CDR3 is TGTGCCACCAGACGAGGGGCCTCAACTAACTATGGCTACACCTTC. V is TRBV15 and J is TRBJ1-2, with D perhaps matching TRBD1 (5 bases). The CDR3 has 15 amino acids. The V end was cut by 6 bases, the J end by 0 bases, with 14 bases between. Germline lookup yields CDR1 LNHNV and CDR2 YYDKDF (reference sequence).

This clonotype was picked up many times. V usage is TRBV4-1 and J usage is TRBJ2-7, with D perhaps assigned TRBD1 or TRBD2 (5 bases each). V was clipped by 5 bases and J by 5 bases, with 19 bases between them. Germline V lookup: CDR1 MGHRA, CDR2 YSYEKL. The length of the CDR3 is 15 residues. CDR3 region: CASSVRGFPGHEQYF. DNA of the CDR3: TGCGCCAGCAGCGTAAGAGGGTTTCCGGGACACGAGCAGTACTTC.

About this clonotype: Since a much larger clone is just one base distant, this may be a read error. This rearrangement joins TRBV2 to TRBJ2-7; 9 positions agree with TRBD1. CDR1 SNHLY and CDR2 FYNNEI come from the germline V gene. The CDR3 runs to 15 residues. For the CDR3, the DNA is TGTGCCAGCAGTGAAGACAGGGGGCTCTCCTGCGAGCAGTACTTC. The encoded protein is CASSEDRGLSCEQYF. Based on the CDR3 plus reference TRBV2 and TRBJ2-7, the full variable domain is EPEVTQTPSHQVTQMGQEVILRCVPISNHLYFYWYRQILGQKVEFLVSFYNNEISEKSEIFDDQFSVERPDGSNFTLKIRSTKLEDSAMYFCASSEDRGLSCEQYFGPGTRLTVT.

This clonotype was recorded at least ten times. The rearrangement joins TRBV4-2 to TRBJ2-7; TRBD1 matches 8 bases. The CDR3 has 15 residues. Germline-derived CDR1 and CDR2 are LGHNA and YNFKEQ. V shed 1 base, J shed 2 bases, and the junction held 4 bases outside the gene matches. The CDR3 loop reads CASSQGGQATYEQYF. The CDR3 coding sequence is TGTGCCAGCAGCCAAGGGGGACAGGCAACCTACGAGCAGTACTTC.

The chain recombines TRBV14 with TRBJ2-3, with 13 bases lining up with TRBD2. V dropped 1 base and J dropped 6; count of bases not matched to a gene: 7. This CDR3 has 17 amino acids. The germline gives CDR1 SGHDN, CDR2 FVKESK. This CDR3 reads CASSQVRTSGGLDTQYF. CDR3 DNA: TGTGCCAGCAGCCAAGTGAGGACTAGCGGGGGCTTGGATACGCAGTATTTT.